This T cell receptor beta chain emerged from a study of naive and memory T cell subsets. The beta constant-region primer was an equimolar mix of two oligonucleotides covering TRBC1 and TRBC2. The ligated cDNA underwent four PCR rounds using SP2 and nested alpha and beta constant-region primers. TCRdb itself ran the UMI-ligation and nested PCR reads through MiXCR, one entry per CDR3 protein. The sample records just over 80,000 distinct CDR3 sequences, about 10% being singletons. In this sample, this clonotype turned up a few times. The sequence was obtained from a human donor in good health. Sequencing used naive CD8+ T cells from blood.

CDR3 nucleotides: TGTGCCAGCAGCTTGGAGGCCAACCTCTACGAGCAGTACTTC. This gives the protein CASSLEANLYEQYF. The gene calls are TRBV5-5 and TRBJ2-7; D is unclear. Trimming removed 0 bases from V and 3 bases from J, with 10 bases in between. Germline CDR1 reads SGHKS; CDR2 reads YYEKEE (reference sequence). The CDR3 runs 14 residues.